This T cell receptor beta chain was captured in a study of radiation and T cells in renal cell carcinoma. Per germline, CDR1 SQVTM and CDR2 ANQGSEA. The CDR3 sequence is 14 residues long. Unmatched junction bases numbered 11, after V lost 7 bases and J lost 6 bases. Time point of the sample: blood 4 weeks post-SBRT, at nephrectomy. Treatment here: 15 Gy SBRT to primary tumor, nephrectomy 4 weeks later. Only in-frame clones appear in the TCRdb table, and some are missing; sequencing was by immunoSEQ multiplex PCR. The table includes 90,000 to 100,000 clones, approximately 80% detected once. The clonotype was recovered from a man between 60 and 70 years old with renal cell carcinoma. Sequencing used blood, obtained from a patient whose treatment included radiotherapy and nephrectomy. The J gene is TRBJ2-7, the V gene TRBV29-1, with TRBD2 identical over 11 bases. CDR3 nucleotide sequence: TGCAGCGCTGCGCTCAGACTAGCGGGAAGCGAGCAGTACTTC. It codes for CSAALRLAGSEQYF.